This T cell receptor beta chain appears in the sequencing data of a study of blood T cell repertoires in COVID-19. Across the whole study: The samples span acute and convalescent COVID-19 from the United States, Italy and Spain.

CDR3 length: 13 residues. V was pared by 1 base and J by 15 bases, with 8 bases of the junction left unmatched. Germline assignment: CDR1 SGHTA and CDR2 FQGNSA. Method: immunoSEQ multiplex PCR; TCRdb's copy keeps in-frame clones and lacks some. The data contain about 94,000 clones, about 74% of them seen just once; the ten biggest clones take up around 4%. The TCR sequence derives from a man in his 70s with COVID-19, enrolled during active disease. This chain uses TRBV7-2 with TRBJ2-1; TRBD2 agrees at 8 bases. Sequenced: peripheral blood. The CDR3 nucleotides read TGTGCCAGCAGCTTAGGAAGCGGGAGATGGGGGTTCTTC. Its protein is CASSLGSGRWGFF.